This T cell receptor beta chain appears in the sequencing data of a study of T cell responses to AZD1222 COVID-19 vaccine. The study's findings and limits: Donors were mostly white British, more females; clonal diversity possibly underestimated. Samples come after the peak T cell response, not at day 14.

The CDR3 has 18 amino acids. V dropped 0 bases and J dropped 0 bases, with 15 bases sitting between them. The germline V gene has CDR1 MNHNS and CDR2 SASEGT. A note on this clone: Its antigen is unidentified.

Assay used: immunoSEQ multiplex PCR; TCRdb lists only in-frame clones, some missing. In the table there are roughly 200,000 clones, more than 85% of which are singletons. The sequences come from peripheral blood, collected on day 0 of MenACWY control vaccination. This clonotype was obtained from an adult in good health. The V call is TRBV6-1, the J call TRBJ1-3, with D possibly TRBD1 on 6 matching bases. CDR3 sequence (DNA): TGTGCCAGCAGTGAAGCAGGAGCGGGGGCAGCCTCTGGAAACACCATATATTTT. Translating it yields CASSEAGAGAASGNTIYF.